The 32 T cell receptor beta chains below come from one sample, sequenced in a study of a mutant IDH1 vaccine in newly diagnosed glioma (TCRdb year 2021). This specimen's time point label, interpreted: week 23, last vaccination. Each vaccine dose, consisting of 300 ug of a 20-mer mutant IDH1 peptide in Montanide, was administered subcutaneously with topical imiquimod. Library preparation employed the immunoSEQ multiplex PCR assay. Imported from immuneACCESS, the table was reduced by TCRdb to in-frame sequences with V and J called. These copies leave out some clones; in studies compared against another copy, an unresolved V gene accounts for under half, and the cause of the remainder is not known. The sample contains 25,000 to 30,000 clones, around 80% of them found a single time. The ten largest make up roughly 8% of the sample. These receptors have no known antigen. The sample here was PBMCs, taken from a glioma patient whose treatment included an IDH1 peptide vaccine. The receptor source for this set is a woman in her late teens or twenties with glioma.

This clone was seen only a few times. This chain links TRBV10-3 with TRBJ1-6; 9 bases match TRBD1. Germline CDR1 is ENHRY and CDR2 is SYGVKD. The CDR3 runs to 13 residues. The V and J ends lost 6 bases and 8 bases, in that order; junction bases with no gene match: 2. CDR3 residues: CAISGDRDSPLHF. DNA for the CDR3: TGTGCCATCAGCGGGGACAGGGATTCACCCCTCCACTTT.

This chain uses TRBV14 with TRBJ2-2; no reliable D call. Per germline, CDR1 SGHDN and CDR2 FVKESK. Trimming left V 3 bases short and J 2 bases short, with 7 bases between. This CDR3 is built from 14 residues. The CDR3 is CASSHGYNTGELFF. For the CDR3, the DNA is TGTGCCAGCAGCCACGGATACAACACCGGGGAGCTGTTTTTT.

The chain carries TRBV19 and TRBJ1-5; 8 nucleotides line up with TRBD1. The CDR3 length is 14 residues. Germline CDR1 reads LNHDA; CDR2 reads SQIVND (reference sequence). V gave up 6 bases and J gave up 5 bases; unmatched junction bases: 6. The CDR3 protein is CASSSGTGYQPQHF. The DNA of the CDR3 is TGTGCCAGTAGCTCCGGGACAGGTTATCAGCCCCAGCATTTT.

The chain has TRBV28 and TRBJ2-3, with 10 nucleotides matching TRBD1. The CDR3 has 14 residues. V shed 3 bases, J shed 8 bases, and the junction held 5 bases outside the gene matches. Germline CDR1 MDHEN, CDR2 SYDVKM. This CDR3 is CASSFDRGRGTQYF. In DNA, the CDR3 is TGTGCCAGCAGTTTCGACAGGGGGCGCGGTACGCAGTATTTT.

This clone came up a few times. The chain carries TRBV19 and TRBJ1-6, with 8 bases fitting TRBD1. Trimming cost V 4 bases and J 6 bases; bases outside gene matches: 5. The CDR3 covers 15 residues. Looked up from germline, CDR1 is LNHDA and CDR2 is SQIVND (reference sequence). CDR3 sequence: CASSSGQGINSPLHF. CDR3 bases: TGTGCCAGTAGTAGCGGACAGGGAATTAATTCACCCCTCCACTTT. Together with reference TRBV19 and TRBJ1-6, the CDR3 gives the full variable domain: DGGITQSPKYLFRKEGQNVTLSCEQNLNHDAMYWYRQDPGQGLRLIYYSQIVNDFQKGDIAEGYSVSREKKESFPLTVTSAQKNPTAFYLCASSSGQGINSPLHFGNGTRLTVT.

This chain links TRBV19 with TRBJ2-3, with TRBD2 matching 10 bases. CDR1 and CDR2 from the germline V gene are LNHDA and SQIVND (reference sequence). The trim removed 5 bases at V and 5 bases at J, leaving 10 bases unmatched. CDR3 length: 16 residues. The CDR3 protein is CASSGTTSGLKDTQYF. CDR3 nucleotides: TGTGCCAGTAGTGGTACGACTAGCGGGCTAAAAGATACGCAGTATTTT.

The rearrangement links TRBV14 to TRBJ2-2; D gene unclear. Trimming removed 5 bases at V and 4 bases at J, with 8 bases between. CDR3 size: 13 residues. CDR1 and CDR2 from the germline V gene are SGHDN and FVKESK. The CDR3 DNA follows: TGTGCCAGCAGCAAGTTTGGCACCGGGGAGCTGTTTTTT. It yields the protein CASSKFGTGELFF.

This clone occurred a few times. The chain links TRBV6-1 to TRBJ1-3; the D is unclear. Germline values: CDR1 MNHNS, CDR2 SASEGT. V lost 7 bases and J 4 bases, leaving 5 bases between the germline ends. The CDR3 sequence is 11 residues long. CDR3 bases: TGTGCCAGCAATGCAGGAAACACCATATATTTT. Protein product: CASNAGNTIYF.

As for this clone: One end of the junction is discordant with germline, which a read error may explain. Other DNA sequences of this sample code for an identical CDR3. The gene calls are TRBV2 and TRBJ2-7, with TRBD2 matching 9 bases. Germline V gene data show CDR1 as SNHLY and CDR2 as FYNNEI. The CDR3 length is 16 residues. The CDR3 region is CASSSELAGYAYEQYF. The CDR3 DNA follows: TGCGCCAGCAGTTCAGAACTAGCGGGCTATGCCTACGAGCAGTACTTC.

The chain has TRBV21-1 and TRBJ1-4; the table's D call, TRBD1, has no DNA check behind it. TRBV21-1 is tagged as a pseudogene. This CDR3 contains 16 residues. CDR3 nucleotides: TGTGCCAGCAGCATTAAAGTGGGGCCAACTAATGAAAAACTGTTTTTT. Encoded protein: CASSIKVGPTNEKLFF.

The chain joins TRBV5-6 to TRBJ2-2; no firm D call. Germline CDR1 and CDR2: SGHDT and YYEEEE. V shed 4 bases and J shed 5 bases, with 12 bases lying between them. The CDR3 spans 14 residues. The CDR3 DNA reads as TGTGCCAGCAGCCCCCGGGTGGGGACCGGGGAGCTGTTTTTT. It encodes CASSPRVGTGELFF.

The chain employs TRBV6-1 and TRBJ1-3; 7 bases are shared with TRBD1. Germline loops: CDR1 MNHNS, CDR2 SASEGT. The CDR3 runs 15 residues. The J segment lost 0 bases and the V segment lost 3 bases, leaving 2 bases of the junction unmatched. The CDR3 DNA reads as TGTGCCAGCAGTGACGGACAGGCCTCTGGAAACACCATATATTTT. As protein: CASSDGQASGNTIYF.

The gene calls are TRBV15 and TRBJ2-7; TRBD1 matches 9 bases. Germline trimming cut 3 bases from V and 5 bases from J; bases unmatched to any gene: 8. The germline V gene encodes CDR1 LNHNV and CDR2 YYDKDF (reference sequence). CDR3 length: 15 amino acids. CDR3: CATSSPDRGTHEQYF. The CDR3 coding sequence is TGTGCCACCAGCAGCCCGGACAGGGGAACCCACGAGCAGTACTTC. Full variable domain (missing parts from reference TRBV15 and TRBJ2-7): DAMVIQNPRYQVTQFGKPVTLSCSQTLNHNVMYWYQQKSSQAPKLLFHYYDKDFNNEADTPDNFQSRRPNTSFCFLDIRSPGLGDTAMYLCATSSPDRGTHEQYFGPGTRLTVT.

V usage is TRBV1 and J usage is TRBJ2-7; TRBD2 is the table's D call, not checked against the DNA. TRBV1 is recorded as a pseudogene. The CDR3 runs 15 residues. The CDR3 here is CTSSQGRPEAYEQYF. For the CDR3, the DNA is TGCACCAGCAGCCAAGGAAGGCCAGAGGCCTACGAGCAGTACTTC.

This clone was seen only a few times. The chain joins TRBV7-8 to TRBJ1-6; D is uncertain. The CDR3 spans 15 residues. The V end lost 7 bases, the J end lost 8 bases, and 18 bases lay between the germline ends. CDR1 and CDR2 (germline): SGHVS, FQNEAQ. The CDR3 reads CASNNGRGRDSPLHF. The CDR3 coding sequence is TGTGCCAGCAACAATGGACGCGGACGGGATTCACCCCTCCACTTT.

This chain links TRBV2 with TRBJ2-7; D might be TRBD1 (6 bases). CDR1 and CDR2 (germline): SNHLY, FYNNEI. This CDR3 spans 15 amino acids. The germline V and J ends were trimmed by 4 bases and 0 bases, with 13 bases remaining between them. CDR3 sequence: CASSGSRDISYEQYF. The DNA for the CDR3 is TGTGCCAGCAGTGGCTCCCGGGACATCTCCTACGAGCAGTACTTC.

The chain carries TRBV10-2 and TRBJ2-7; no reliable D call. The CDR3 spans 13 residues. Trimming cost V 6 bases and J 2 bases, with 11 bases left between them. CDR1 is WSHSY, CDR2 SAAADI, per germline. DNA for the CDR3: TGCGCCAGCAGGGATCCGAAGGCCTACGAGCAGTACTTC. Translated, it gives CASRDPKAYEQYF.

This clone has only one observation. The rearrangement joins TRBV7-2 to TRBJ2-5, with TRBD2 identical over 14 bases. Germline CDR1 is SGHTA and CDR2 is FQGNSA. The CDR3 loop spans 16 amino acids. J gave up 7 bases and V 5 bases, and 9 bases lay outside the gene matches. This chain's CDR3 is CASSAGLAGGVGTQYF. The DNA of the CDR3 is TGTGCCAGCAGCGCCGGACTAGCGGGGGGAGTGGGGACCCAGTACTTC.

The genes are TRBV19 and TRBJ1-2; 8 bases map to TRBD1. Germline V gene data show CDR1 as LNHDA and CDR2 as SQIVND (reference sequence). After removal of 6 bases from V and 4 bases from J, the junction contained 10 bases not matched to a gene. The CDR3 consists of 15 residues. Here the CDR3 DNA reads TGTGCCAGTAGGCCCCAGGACAGGGAGGGCTATGGCTACACCTTC. This gives the protein CASRPQDREGYGYTF.

This clone qualifies as large. The chain has TRBV19 and TRBJ2-1, with D perhaps TRBD1 or TRBD2 (10 bases each). This CDR3 has 19 residues. Germline-derived CDR1 and CDR2 are LNHDA and SQIVND (reference sequence). V lost 6 bases and J lost 7, with 31 bases in between. In DNA, the CDR3 is TGTGCCAGTAGGGCCGGGACAGGGGAAAGCGGGAGGGCGGGAAATGAGCAGTTCTTC. Amino acid sequence: CASRAGTGESGRAGNEQFF.

This chain uses TRBV7-2 with TRBJ1-6; tentative D call: TRBD1 (6 bases). This CDR3 has 12 residues. The V gene lost 3 bases and the J gene lost 13 bases, with 10 bases spanning the gap. Germline V CDR1 and CDR2: SGHTA, FQGNSA. For the CDR3, the DNA is TGTGCCAGCAGCTTTGGAGGGGGGCCCCTCCACTTT. It yields the protein CASSFGGGPLHF.

This clone occurred a few times. The V and J genes are TRBV29-1 and TRBJ2-5; D uncertain. Germline V CDR1 and CDR2: SQVTM, ANQGSEA. V lost 7 bases and J lost 2, with 8 bases in between. The CDR3 length is 11 residues. The CDR3 sequence: CSAEGQETQYF. Written as DNA, the CDR3 is TGCAGCGCAGAAGGGCAAGAGACCCAGTACTTC.

The V gene is TRBV12-5, the J gene TRBJ2-1, with TRBD2 matching over 8 bases. The CDR3 runs 17 residues. The V and J ends lost 2 bases and 5 bases, in that order; junction bases with no gene match: 11. The V gene's germline CDR1 is LGHNT and CDR2 FRNRAP. CDR3 amino acids: CASGLLGREGSHNEQFF. CDR3 in DNA: TGTGCTAGTGGTTTGCTAGGCCGGGAGGGCTCTCACAATGAGCAGTTCTTC. The full variable domain, completed using reference TRBV12-5 and TRBJ2-1, is DARVTQTPRHKVTEMGQEVTMRCQPILGHNTVFWYRQTMMQGLELLAYFRNRAPLDDSGMPKDRFSAEMPDATLATLKIQPSEPRDSAVYFCASGLLGREGSHNEQFFGPGTRLTVL.

The chain is built from TRBV4-2 and TRBJ2-3; 9 nucleotides agree with TRBD2. Looked up from germline, CDR1 is LGHNA and CDR2 is YNFKEQ. The CDR3 spans 16 residues. Trimming took 2 bases from V and 4 from J; bases not matched to a gene: 7. This CDR3 is CASSQNSGGGPDTQYF. CDR3 DNA: TGTGCCAGCAGCCAAAATAGCGGGGGAGGTCCAGATACGCAGTATTTT.

This clone was seen only a few times. V and J are TRBV5-4 and TRBJ1-5; 8 nucleotides match TRBD1. This CDR3 has 15 residues. V gave up 4 bases and J gave up 4 bases; unmatched junction bases: 7. The germline gives CDR1 SGHNT, CDR2 YYREEE (reference sequence). In DNA form, the CDR3 reads TGTGCCAGCAGCATCGACAGGGGCGAGAATCAGCCCCAGCATTTT. Its translation is CASSIDRGENQPQHF.

The J gene is TRBJ1-2, the V gene TRBV9, with D possibly being TRBD1 (5 bases). The CDR3 totals 14 residues. V lost 4 bases and J 4 bases, leaving 14 bases between the germline ends. Per the germline V gene, CDR1 is SGDLS and CDR2 is YYNGEE. In DNA form, the CDR3 reads TGTGCCAGCAGCCCAGGAGGGGTAGGCTATGGCTACACCTTC. Encoded protein: CASSPGGVGYGYTF.

The chain couples TRBV5-4 to TRBJ2-3; D unresolved. This CDR3 is 14 amino acids long. V shed 0 bases and J shed 1 base, with 6 bases lying between them. Germline loops: CDR1 SGHNT, CDR2 YYREEE (reference sequence). For the CDR3, the DNA is TGTGCCAGCAGCTTGGTGAGTGGCACAGATACGCAGTATTTT. Translating gives CASSLVSGTDTQYF.

This clone was observed a few times. J is TRBJ1-5 and V is TRBV5-1; D is unresolved. Germline CDR1 reads SGHRS; CDR2 reads YFSETQ. The CDR3 extends over 14 amino acids. Trimming pared 0 bases from V and 4 bases from J, leaving 8 bases between. CDR3 region: CASSLEPRNQPQHF. CDR3 in DNA: TGCGCCAGCAGCTTGGAACCGAGGAATCAGCCCCAGCATTTT.

The chain recombines TRBV5-8 with TRBJ1-1; possible D gene TRBD1, 6 bases. The V and J ends lost 4 bases and 9 bases respectively, with 19 bases between them. The germline CDR1 and CDR2 sequences are SGHTS and YDEGEE. The CDR3 extends over 14 amino acids. The CDR3 DNA sequence: TGTGCCAGCAGCCCATCCCTAGCGACAGGAAAAGCTTTCTTT. Its translation: CASSPSLATGKAFF.

V is TRBV30 and J is TRBJ1-2, with D unresolved. The V end lost 4 bases, the J end lost 2 bases, and 11 bases lay between the germline ends. The length of the CDR3 is 13 residues. From germline, CDR1 is GTSNPN and CDR2 SVGIG (reference sequence). The CDR3 loop is CAWTPASNYGYTF. Here the CDR3 DNA reads TGTGCCTGGACTCCAGCCTCCAACTATGGCTACACCTTC.

This clone was detected only once. This rearrangement joins TRBV30 to TRBJ2-7; TRBD1 aligns across 7 bases. The CDR3 is 12 residues long. Germline loops: CDR1 GTSNPN, CDR2 SVGIG (reference sequence). The trim removed 5 bases at V and 8 bases at J, leaving 9 bases unmatched. This CDR3 is CAWDSQQGQQYF. The DNA for the CDR3 is TGTGCCTGGGATTCCCAACAGGGGCAGCAGTACTTC. Combining the CDR3 with reference TRBV30 and TRBJ2-7 gives the whole variable domain SQTIHQWPATLVQPVGSPLSLECTVEGTSNPNLYWYRQAAGRGLQLLFYSVGIGQISSEVPQNLSASRPQDRQFILSSKKLLLSDSGFYLCAWDSQQGQQYFGPGTRLTVT.

The chain joins TRBV19 to TRBJ1-1; 8 positions agree with TRBD1. Germline V lookup: CDR1 LNHDA, CDR2 SQIVND (reference sequence). V dropped 6 bases and J dropped 0; count of bases not matched to a gene: 9. The CDR3 is made up of 16 amino acids. The CDR3 is CASSHLPGQVNTEAFF. For the CDR3, the DNA is TGTGCCAGTAGCCACCTCCCGGGACAGGTGAACACTGAAGCTTTCTTT.